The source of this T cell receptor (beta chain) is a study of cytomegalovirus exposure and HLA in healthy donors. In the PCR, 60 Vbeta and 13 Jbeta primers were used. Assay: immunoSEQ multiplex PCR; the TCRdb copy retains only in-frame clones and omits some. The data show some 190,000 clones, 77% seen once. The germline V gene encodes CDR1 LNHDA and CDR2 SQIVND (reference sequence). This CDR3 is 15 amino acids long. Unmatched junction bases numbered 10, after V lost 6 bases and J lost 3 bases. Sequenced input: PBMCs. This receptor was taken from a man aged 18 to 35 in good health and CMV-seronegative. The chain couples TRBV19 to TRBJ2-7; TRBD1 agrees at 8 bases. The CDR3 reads CASRESGQVIYEQYF. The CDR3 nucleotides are TGTGCCAGTAGGGAATCGGGACAGGTAATCTACGAGCAGTACTTC.